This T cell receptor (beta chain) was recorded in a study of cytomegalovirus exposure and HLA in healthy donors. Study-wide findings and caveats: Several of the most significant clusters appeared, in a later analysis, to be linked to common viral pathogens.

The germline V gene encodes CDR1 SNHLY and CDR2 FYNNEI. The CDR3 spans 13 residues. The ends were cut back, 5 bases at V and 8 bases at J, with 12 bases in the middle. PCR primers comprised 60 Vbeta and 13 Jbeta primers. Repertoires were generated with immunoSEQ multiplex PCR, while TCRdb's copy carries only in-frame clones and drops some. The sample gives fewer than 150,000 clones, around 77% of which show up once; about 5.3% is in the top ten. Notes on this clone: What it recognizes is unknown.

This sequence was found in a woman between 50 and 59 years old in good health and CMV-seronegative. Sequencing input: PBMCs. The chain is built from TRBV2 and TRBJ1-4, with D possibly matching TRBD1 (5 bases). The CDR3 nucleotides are TGTGCCAGCAGTCCTGGGGGAGGAGAAAAACTGTTTTTT. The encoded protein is CASSPGGGEKLFF.